What follows is one T cell receptor beta chain and its context. The data are from a study of blood T cell repertoires in COVID-19. Study-wide background: T cells, B-cell-depleted T cells, or PBMCs supplied cDNA or gDNA.

CDR1 and CDR2 from the germline V gene are SGHTS and YDEGEE. The CDR3 sequence is 16 residues long. Trimming took 1 base from V and 7 from J; bases not matched to a gene: 8. Using immunoSEQ multiplex PCR, the repertoire was profiled, and TCRdb retains in-frame clones only, with some absent. The sample holds about 360,000 clones, around four fifths seen once. The chain is built from TRBV5-8 and TRBJ2-2, with TRBD2 matching over 9 bases. The sequence came from a man between 25 and 39 years old with active or convalescent COVID-19. The sequenced sample consisted of peripheral blood. Here the CDR3 reads CASSLRSGSFGGELFF. CDR3 coding DNA: TGTGCCAGCAGCTTGCGTAGCGGGAGTTTTGGCGGGGAGCTGTTTTTT.